A single TCR beta chain is shown here with its context. This receptor's antigen is unknown. No much larger clonotype is one base removed from it; base qualities were not supplied. Including the terminal cysteine and phenylalanine, the CDR3 comprises 16 residues. Only CDR3 DNA is held: 48 bases, read in frame from base 1. The germline V gene gives CDR1 as SGHNT and CDR2 as YENEEA. The V end gives up 2 bases and the J end 3 bases, leaving 7 bases in the junction not matched to a gene. The sample comes from a study of blood T cell repertoires in COVID-19 (dated by TCRdb to 2018 to 2020). Some background on the complete study: Samples covering the acute and convalescent phases of COVID-19 were provided by collaborators in the United States, Italy and Spain. The prospective study material was composed of cDNA or gDNA derived from T cells, B-cell-depleted T cells, or PBMCs. The dataset comprised deeply sampled blood TCRbeta repertoires from subjects exposed to, actively infected with, or recovered from COVID-19. The repertoires were made available in a free public database intended to serve as a resource for research on the immune response to SARS-CoV-2. Samples came from the ongoing ImmuneRACE study (first 160 participants) plus 1,254 subjects from 6 global collaborators. The sample metadata nearly always contained a de-identified subject ID, COVID-19 status, age in years and sex. HLA class I and class II types, where available, came from metadata supplied by the sample provider rather than from assay-based typing. Overall study outcomes, separate from this receptor: Clinical and demographic metadata were provided uncurated, with the amount varying by source and participant.

Whole blood was collected in K2EDTA tubes by collaborating institutions according to the institutions' own protocols. For TCRbeta analysis, collaborators shipped samples as frozen whole blood, isolated PBMCs, or DNA extracted from either of those sample types. TCRbeta CDR3 regions were amplified from genomic DNA by means of the immunoSEQ Assay, a bias-controlled multiplex PCR. As for the original processing: The number of nucleated cells in each sample was estimated by amplification of reference gene primers within the assay. To quantify the absolute abundance of each unique TCRbeta CDR3 rearrangement, sequence reads were collapsed and filtered. For each sample, productive Simpson clonality was calculated by taking the square root of Simpson's diversity index across productive rearrangements. TCRdb carries this immuneACCESS record with in-frame sequences only. Its versions omit some clonotypes, under half of them owing to an unresolved V gene in the studies checked, with the rest unexplained. V and J calls and clone size are given by that table; D and trimming were obtained from the DNA. Here the sample has about 140,000 clones; approximately 85% occur a single time. The ten largest clones capture around 3.2% of the sample.

Sequences were obtained from peripheral blood. The rearranged segments are TRBV11-3 and TRBJ2-4; TRBD2 agrees with 7 junctional bases. The TCR was taken from a man between 50 and 59 years old with acute or convalescent COVID-19. The CDR3 loop reads CASSLFVGGVKNIQYF. The nucleotide sequence is given as TGTGCCAGCAGCTTATTTGTGGGAGGGGTCAAAAACATTCAGTACTTC.